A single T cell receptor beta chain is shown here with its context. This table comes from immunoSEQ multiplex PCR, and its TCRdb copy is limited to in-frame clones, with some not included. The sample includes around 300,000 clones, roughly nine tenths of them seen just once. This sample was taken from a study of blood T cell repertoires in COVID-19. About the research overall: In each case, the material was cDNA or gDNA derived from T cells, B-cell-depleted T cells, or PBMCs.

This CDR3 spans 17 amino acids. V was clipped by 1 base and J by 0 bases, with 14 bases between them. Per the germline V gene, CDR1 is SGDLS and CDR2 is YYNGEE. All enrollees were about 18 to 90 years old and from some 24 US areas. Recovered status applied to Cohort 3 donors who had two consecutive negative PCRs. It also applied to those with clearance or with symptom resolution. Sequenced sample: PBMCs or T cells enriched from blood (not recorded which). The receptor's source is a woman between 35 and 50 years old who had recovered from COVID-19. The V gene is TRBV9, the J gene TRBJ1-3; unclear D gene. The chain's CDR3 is CASSVSHSASSGNTIYF. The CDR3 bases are TGTGCCAGCAGCGTATCCCATAGCGCGAGCTCTGGAAACACCATATATTTT.